Each of the 11 T cell receptor beta chains below was sequenced from the same sample in a study of T cell responses to AZD1222 COVID-19 vaccine. Assay: immunoSEQ multiplex PCR; the TCRdb copy retains only in-frame clones and omits some. The sample holds about 190,000 clones, more than 75% seen once. The sequencing here drew on peripheral blood, taken on day 0 of AZD1222 vaccination. All receptors derive from an adult in good health.

The CDR3 protein is CAIRSSTSGTAYNEQFF. CDR3 coding DNA: TGTGCCATCAGGTCCTCGACTAGCGGGACTGCCTACAATGAGCAGTTCTTC. The chain combines TRBV10-3 with TRBJ2-1; 11 bases agree with TRBD2. CDR3 length equals 17 residues. Germline V gene lookup returns CDR1 ENHRY and CDR2 SYGVKD. V was pared by 6 bases and J by 2 bases, with 9 bases of the junction left unmatched.

The rearrangement joins TRBV3-1 (or the pseudogene TRBV3-2) to TRBJ2-7, with 10 bases identical to TRBD1. The CDR3 covers 14 residues. The trim removed 6 bases at V and 5 bases at J, leaving 7 bases unmatched. CDR1 is LGHDT and CDR2 is YNNKEL in the germline V gene (reference sequence). CDR3 in amino acids: CASRRTGGENEQYF. The CDR3 nucleotides read TGTGCCAGCAGGCGGACAGGGGGAGAGAACGAGCAGTACTTC.

The chain carries TRBV11-2 and TRBJ2-2; D is unresolved. Germline values: CDR1 SGHAT, CDR2 FQNNGV. The V gene lost 4 bases and the J gene lost 5 bases, with 20 bases spanning the gap. The CDR3 is made up of 17 amino acids. The CDR3 DNA reads as TGTGCCAGCAGCTCACAATATAATCGGGCTTGGACCGGGGAGCTGTTTTTT. Residues: CASSSQYNRAWTGELFF.

This clone was observed a single time. The gene calls are TRBV6-1 and TRBJ1-3; D is ambiguous. Trimming cost V 1 base and J 0 bases, with 7 bases left between them. Germline V lookup: CDR1 MNHNS, CDR2 SASEGT. The CDR3 is made up of 15 amino acids. CDR3 amino acids: CASSEGVSSGNTIYF. The CDR3 DNA reads as TGTGCCAGCAGTGAAGGGGTAAGCTCTGGAAACACCATATATTTT.

This clone was detected once. The chain carries TRBV7-9 and TRBJ2-7, with D perhaps being TRBD1 or TRBD2 (5 bases each). Trimming removed 3 bases at V and 0 bases at J, with 15 bases between. This CDR3 region has 16 residues. Germline V lookup: CDR1 SEHNR, CDR2 FQNEAQ (reference sequence). This CDR3 reads CASSLGWGRNSYEQYF. The CDR3 DNA reads as TGTGCCAGCAGCTTGGGGTGGGGACGGAACTCCTACGAGCAGTACTTC.

The genes are TRBV11-2 and TRBJ1-6; D is uncertain. Trimming pared 4 bases from V and 3 bases from J, leaving 10 bases between. The length of the CDR3 is 15 residues. Germline V lookup: CDR1 SGHAT, CDR2 FQNNGV. The CDR3 DNA reads TGTGCCAGCAGCTCCCAAAGACGCTATAATTCACCCCTCCACTTT. It encodes CASSSQRRYNSPLHF.

This rearrangement joins TRBV10-3 to TRBJ2-2; D may be TRBD1 or TRBD2 (5 bases each). Trimming took off 6 bases at V and 1 base at J, with 9 bases between the two ends. Germline CDR1 reads ENHRY; CDR2 reads SYGVKD. This CDR3 has 14 residues. This CDR3 reads CAIRGRLNTGELFF. The CDR3, as DNA: TGTGCCATCAGGGGACGGTTGAACACCGGGGAGCTGTTTTTT.

This chain uses TRBV6-5 with TRBJ2-1, with D possibly called TRBD1 or TRBD2 (5 bases each). Germline V gives CDR1 MNHEY, CDR2 SVGAGI. This CDR3 comprises 14 residues. V gave up 6 bases and J gave up 4 bases, with 13 bases separating them. In DNA form, the CDR3 reads TGTGCCAGCAGATATCGGGACGGATACAATGAGCAGTTCTTC. It is translated as CASRYRDGYNEQFF.

The genes are TRBV19 and TRBJ1-1, with D hard to call. This CDR3 contains 14 residues. With 7 bases removed from V and 1 base from J, the gap between germline ends came to 13 bases. Looked up from germline, CDR1 is LNHDA and CDR2 is SQIVND (reference sequence). The CDR3 DNA is TGTGCCAGTAAGGTTCAAGCTTGGAACACTGAAGCTTTCTTT. Translation gives CASKVQAWNTEAFF.

This clone was observed a single time. The chain is built from TRBV19 and TRBJ2-7; D perhaps matches TRBD2 (5 bases). This CDR3 has 15 residues. In germline, CDR1 is LNHDA, CDR2 SQIVND (reference sequence). V was shortened by 4 bases and J by 0 bases, with 13 bases between the two germline ends. The CDR3 coding sequence is TGTGCCAGTAGTAACCAACGGACTGCCTCCTACGAGCAGTACTTC. Translation gives CASSNQRTASYEQYF.

The V call is TRBV6-2 or TRBV6-3, the J call TRBJ1-1, with D possibly TRBD1 on 5 matching bases. The germline CDR1 and CDR2 sequences are MNHEY and SVGEGT. V gave up 2 bases and J gave up 0 bases, with 7 bases separating them. The CDR3 loop spans 14 amino acids. CDR3 in DNA: TGTGCCAGCAGTTACCGGACATTGAACACTGAAGCTTTCTTT. Translating it yields CASSYRTLNTEAFF.